The T cell receptor beta chain under discussion was sequenced for a study of cytomegalovirus exposure and HLA in healthy donors. Points from the study as a whole: Associated with cytomegalovirus, according to the listing, were fewer than 200 TCR beta chains.

Using immunoSEQ multiplex PCR, the repertoire was profiled, and TCRdb retains in-frame clones only, with some absent. The sample shows around 58,000 clones, around 89% of them seen only once. The CDR3 has 15 amino acids. The V and J ends lost 2 bases and 0 bases respectively, with 8 bases between them. Germline V gene lookup returns CDR1 SGHDT and CDR2 YYEEEE. As for this clone: The antigen remains undetermined.

The TCR was taken from a woman in her late teens or twenties in good health and CMV-seronegative. The chain combines TRBV5-6 with TRBJ1-4; unclear D gene. The specimen was PBMCs. The CDR3 DNA sequence: TGTGCCAGCAGCTTATTCCAGACAACTAATGAAAAACTGTTTTTT. Translating gives CASSLFQTTNEKLFF.